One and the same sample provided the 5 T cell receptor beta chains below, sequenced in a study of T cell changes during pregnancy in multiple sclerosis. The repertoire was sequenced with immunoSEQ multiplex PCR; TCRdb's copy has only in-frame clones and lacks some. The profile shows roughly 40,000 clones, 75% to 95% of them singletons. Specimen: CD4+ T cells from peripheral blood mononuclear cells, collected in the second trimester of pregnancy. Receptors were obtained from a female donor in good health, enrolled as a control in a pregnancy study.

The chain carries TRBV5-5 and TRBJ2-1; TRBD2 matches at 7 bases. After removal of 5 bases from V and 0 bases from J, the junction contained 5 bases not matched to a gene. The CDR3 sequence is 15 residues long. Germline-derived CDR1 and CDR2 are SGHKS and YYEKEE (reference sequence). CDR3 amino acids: CASRWDYPSYNEQFF. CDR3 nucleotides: TGTGCCAGCAGGTGGGACTACCCCTCCTACAATGAGCAGTTCTTC.

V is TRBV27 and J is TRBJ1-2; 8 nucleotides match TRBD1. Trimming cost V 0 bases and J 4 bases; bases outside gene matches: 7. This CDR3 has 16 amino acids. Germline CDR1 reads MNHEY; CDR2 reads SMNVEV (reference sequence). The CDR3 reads CASSLSRQGPTYGYTF. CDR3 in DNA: TGTGCCAGCAGTTTATCCCGACAGGGGCCAACCTATGGCTACACCTTC.

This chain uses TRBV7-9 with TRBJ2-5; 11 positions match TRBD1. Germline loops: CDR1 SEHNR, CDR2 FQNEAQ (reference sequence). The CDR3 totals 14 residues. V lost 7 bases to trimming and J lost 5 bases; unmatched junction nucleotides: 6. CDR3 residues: CASTPDRGRETQYF. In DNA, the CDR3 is TGTGCCAGCACCCCGGACAGGGGGCGGGAGACCCAGTACTTC.

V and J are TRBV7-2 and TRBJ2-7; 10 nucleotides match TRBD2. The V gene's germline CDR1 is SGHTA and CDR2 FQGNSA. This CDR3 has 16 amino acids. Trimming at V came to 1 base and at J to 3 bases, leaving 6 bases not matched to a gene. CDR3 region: CASSLGPSGGFYEQYF. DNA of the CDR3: TGTGCCAGCAGCTTAGGTCCTAGCGGGGGATTCTACGAGCAGTACTTC.

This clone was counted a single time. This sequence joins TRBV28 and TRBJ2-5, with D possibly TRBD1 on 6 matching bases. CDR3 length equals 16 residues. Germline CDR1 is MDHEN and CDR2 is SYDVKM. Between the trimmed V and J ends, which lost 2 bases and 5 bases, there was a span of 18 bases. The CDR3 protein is CASSLAPGVSGETQYF. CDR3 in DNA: TGTGCCAGCAGTTTAGCCCCAGGGGTGTCAGGGGAGACCCAGTACTTC.